Presented here are 2 T cell receptor beta chains from one specimen sequenced in a study of blood T cells in healthy people across ages. With a J-beta primer mix and a sample-barcoded 5' primer, a second PCR ran 7 to 11 cycles. TCRdb called the 5' RACE reads again in MiXCR, with one record for every CDR3 protein. The sample carries 850,000 to 1,300,000 distinct CDR3 sequences, 35% to 50% recorded once. The specimen was blood. The receptors come from a woman aged 60-75 years in good health.

This clonotype was picked up a small number of times. The chain links TRBV29-1 to TRBJ1-5; the D gene is possibly TRBD1 (5 bases). The CDR3 consists of 14 residues. Deletions cut 4 bases from V and 0 bases from J, with 10 bases between. In germline, CDR1 is SQVTM, CDR2 ANQGSEA. As DNA, the CDR3 is TGCAGCGTTGGGGGGGGTAATAGCAATCAGCCCCAGCATTTT. Translated, it gives CSVGGGNSNQPQHF.

The chain is built from TRBV7-2 and TRBJ2-1; 7 nucleotides match TRBD2. This CDR3 has 16 amino acids. The V and J ends lost 2 bases and 6 bases, in that order; junction bases with no gene match: 10. Germline loops: CDR1 SGHTA, CDR2 FQGNSA. The DNA for the CDR3 is TGTGCCAGCAGCTTAAATTTCGGGGGGACGCTCAATGAGCAGTTCTTC. It is translated as CASSLNFGGTLNEQFF.